This passage covers 31 T cell receptor beta chains from one sample sequenced in a study of response to subunit inactivated influenza vaccine. TCRdb reanalysed the RT-PCR reads using MiXCR and keeps one entry per CDR3 protein. The table shows 600,000 to 850,000 distinct CDR3 sequences, with around 15% occurring only once. The sample in question was PBMCs from blood, obtained 14 to 15 days before vaccination. Receptors originate from a man over 45 who received an inactivated influenza vaccine.

The CDR3 DNA is TGCGCCAGCAGGCTTGGACAGGGTAACGTTGACGAGCAGTACTTC. Translated, it gives CASRLGQGNVDEQYF. The V gene is TRBV5-1, the J gene TRBJ2-7; 8 bases are shared with TRBD1. V was pared by 5 bases and J by 5 bases, with 12 bases of the junction left unmatched. CDR3 length: 15 residues. The germline gives CDR1 SGHRS, CDR2 YFSETQ.

The chain links TRBV15 to TRBJ2-1, with D unresolved. Germline V CDR1 and CDR2: LNHNV, YYDKDF (reference sequence). The CDR3 consists of 17 residues. Trimming took 1 base from V and 5 from J, leaving 18 bases between them. Here the CDR3 DNA reads TGTGCCACCAGCAGAGTGGTGCAGCTTTCCAACCACAATGAGCAGTTCTTC. This codes for CATSRVVQLSNHNEQFF.

The V gene is TRBV5-1, the J gene TRBJ2-2, with D maybe TRBD1 (6 bases). The CDR3 covers 14 residues. CDR1 is SGHRS and CDR2 is YFSETQ in the germline V gene. Trimming pared 7 bases from V and 5 bases from J, leaving 15 bases between. DNA for the CDR3: TGCGCCAGCGAGCTCCAGGGGTTGACCGGGGAGCTGTTTTTT. Translated: CASELQGLTGELFF.

The sample holds a few counts of this clonotype. The CDR3 loop reads CASSLQQGWQLFF. The CDR3 DNA is TGTGCCAGCAGTTTACAACAGGGCTGGCAGCTGTTTTTT. The J gene is TRBJ2-2, the V gene TRBV12-3 or TRBV12-4, with D maybe TRBD1 (6 bases). Trimming pared 2 bases from V and 12 bases from J, leaving 13 bases between. This CDR3 has 13 residues.

V usage is TRBV7-9 and J usage is TRBJ2-3; D may correspond to TRBD1 or TRBD2 (6 bases each). V was clipped by 2 bases and J by 2 bases, with 11 bases between them. Germline lookup yields CDR1 SEHNR and CDR2 FQNEAQ (reference sequence). The CDR3 loop spans 15 amino acids. CDR3 sequence reads: CASSLSTGATDTQYF. CDR3 DNA sequence: TGTGCCAGCAGCTTATCAACGGGGGCCACAGATACGCAGTATTTT.

The table lists this clonotype with a few counts. The gene calls are TRBV20-1 and TRBJ2-2; D is possibly TRBD1 (5 bases). The germline V gene encodes CDR1 DFQATT and CDR2 SNEGSKA (reference sequence). Between the trimmed V and J ends, which lost 1 base and 6 bases, there was a span of 9 bases. This CDR3 has 13 amino acids. This CDR3 reads CSARGAGPGELFF. CDR3 DNA: TGCAGTGCTAGAGGGGCAGGGCCCGGGGAGCTGTTTTTT.

The chain couples TRBV10-3 to TRBJ2-7; no definite D call. The germline CDR1 and CDR2 sequences are ENHRY and SYGVKD. The CDR3 has 12 residues. The V and J ends lost 3 bases and 3 bases respectively, with 6 bases between them. The CDR3 DNA reads as TGTGCCATCAGTGACGACCTCTACGAGCAGTACTTC. This gives the protein CAISDDLYEQYF.

V and J are TRBV29-1 and TRBJ2-7; D is unresolved. This CDR3 spans 13 amino acids. The V end was cut by 4 bases, the J end by 0 bases, with 10 bases between. The germline V gene encodes CDR1 SQVTM and CDR2 ANQGSEA. The CDR3 nucleotides are TGCAGCGTTGGTGGGGTGAACTCCTACGAGCAGTACTTC. This encodes CSVGGVNSYEQYF.

This clonotype was seen more than once but under ten times. This chain connects TRBV5-1 to TRBJ2-7; TRBD1 matches at 12 bases. Trimming at V came to 4 bases and at J to 8 bases, leaving 10 bases not matched to a gene. The CDR3 extends over 15 amino acids. CDR1 is SGHRS, CDR2 YFSETQ, per germline. CDR3 protein: CASSPPGQGAFKQYF. Here the CDR3 DNA reads TGCGCCAGCAGCCCGCCGGGACAGGGGGCATTCAAGCAGTACTTC.

This clonotype was picked up a small number of times. V usage is TRBV4-2 and J usage is TRBJ2-1; 10 bases line up with TRBD1. V shed 6 bases, J shed 4 bases, and the junction held 6 bases outside the gene matches. Germline assignment: CDR1 LGHNA and CDR2 YNFKEQ. The CDR3 sequence is 15 residues long. CDR3 residues: CASRPDRGLYNEQFF. CDR3 nucleotide sequence: TGTGCCAGCAGACCCGACAGGGGGCTTTACAATGAGCAGTTCTTC.

As to this clonotype: The conserved closing phenylalanine or tryptophan is absent in this CDR3, likely reflecting a read error. This chain links TRBV20-1 with TRBJ1-1; 9 bases agree with TRBD1. V shed 3 bases, J shed 3 bases, and the junction held 8 bases outside the gene matches. Germline values: CDR1 DFQATT, CDR2 SNEGSKA (reference sequence). CDR3 length equals 15 residues. CDR3 bases: TGCAGTGCTAGGTACACAGGGGGCGTAGACACTGAAGCTTTCCTT. Amino acids: CSARYTGGVDTEAFL.

The rearrangement uses TRBV20-1 and TRBJ2-1; 8 nucleotides agree with TRBD1. J lost 0 bases, V lost 6 bases, and 7 bases had no gene match. This CDR3 is 15 amino acids long. Germline V lookup: CDR1 DFQATT, CDR2 SNEGSKA (reference sequence). CDR3 bases: TGCAGTGCATACCGGGACAGGAGCTCCTACAATGAGCAGTTCTTC. Protein sequence: CSAYRDRSSYNEQFF.

Turning to this clonotype: One base away lies a much larger clone, so this may be a sequencing read error. V is TRBV6-5 and J is TRBJ2-7, with a weak D call TRBD2 (5 bases). Germline CDR1 and CDR2: MNHEY and SVGAGI. Trimming took off 4 bases at V and 3 bases at J, with 13 bases between the two ends. The CDR3 length is 14 residues. The CDR3 nucleotides are TGTGCCAGCAGTTTCTCGGCGGGTGACTACGAGCAGTACTTC. Amino acid sequence: CASSFSAGDYEQYF.

There are a few counts of this clonotype. The rearrangement links TRBV20-1 to TRBJ2-1; tentatively, D is TRBD1 or TRBD2 (5 bases each). Germline V gives CDR1 DFQATT, CDR2 SNEGSKA (reference sequence). The CDR3 covers 15 residues. Trimming cost V 6 bases and J 5 bases, with 20 bases left between them. The CDR3 nucleotides are TGCAGTGCCTCTACCTTGAGGGGCTTAAACAATGAGCAGTTCTTC. Translating gives CSASTLRGLNNEQFF.

This clonotype has at least ten counts. DNA of the CDR3: TGCAGTGCTATGAGCAAGACAGTTTCCTACGAGCAGTACTTC. It codes for CSAMSKTVSYEQYF. The rearrangement links TRBV20-1 to TRBJ2-7, with D possibly TRBD1 on 5 matching bases. The length of the CDR3 is 14 residues. Trimming took 4 bases from V and 1 from J, leaving 14 bases between them. Germline V gives CDR1 DFQATT, CDR2 SNEGSKA (reference sequence).

This clonotype was seen a few times. The chain links TRBV19 to TRBJ1-5; TRBD1 might be the D (5 bases). Germline values: CDR1 LNHDA, CDR2 SQIVND (reference sequence). This CDR3 has 15 residues. V gave up 5 bases and J gave up 3 bases, with 14 bases separating them. Here the CDR3 DNA reads TGTGCCAGTAGTCCCACGACAGATTCCAATCAGCCCCAGCATTTT. It is translated as CASSPTTDSNQPQHF.

The genes are TRBV7-6 and TRBJ2-2; D may be TRBD2 (5 bases). The CDR3 spans 15 residues. Germline-derived CDR1 and CDR2 are SGHVS and FNYEAQ. V was cut by 5 bases and J by 6 bases, with 16 bases left in between. The CDR3 nucleotides are TGTGCCAGCAGCCCCGGACTGGGTGTTTCCGGGGAGCTGTTTTTT. As protein: CASSPGLGVSGELFF.

This chain connects TRBV6-1 to TRBJ2-2; 10 bases fit TRBD2. Germline CDR1 is MNHNS and CDR2 is SASEGT. There are 18 residues in the CDR3. The trim removed 6 bases at V and 6 bases at J, leaving 16 bases unmatched. The CDR3 loop reads CASSQPVSSGGFAGELFF. The CDR3 bases are TGTGCCAGCAGCCAGCCTGTTTCTAGCGGGGGATTCGCCGGGGAGCTGTTTTTT.

This clonotype was detected a few times. CDR3 sequence (DNA): TGTGCCAGCACCCCCTCAGGCATAATCACAGATACGCAGTATTTT. As protein: CASTPSGIITDTQYF. The chain uses TRBV12-3 or TRBV12-4 and TRBJ2-3, with D unresolved. Trimming left V 7 bases short and J 2 bases short, with 16 bases between. The CDR3 extends over 15 amino acids.

This clonotype has just a few counts. The CDR3 DNA is TGTGCCAGCAGCTCTCTCCCGGGCGCCACGTACGAGCAGTACTTC. Translated, it gives CASSSLPGATYEQYF. The chain employs TRBV7-2 and TRBJ2-7; D not certain. Germline CDR1 and CDR2: SGHTA and FQGNSA. V lost 4 bases and J lost 4, with 17 bases in between. This CDR3 is built from 15 residues.

The chain joins TRBV7-2 to TRBJ2-5; D remains unclear. Germline assignment: CDR1 SGHTA and CDR2 FQGNSA. The V and J ends lost 1 base and 4 bases respectively, with 13 bases between them. CDR3 length equals 15 residues. DNA of the CDR3: TGTGCCAGCAGCTTAGTTCCCGGATCCCCAGAGACCCAGTACTTC. This translates into CASSLVPGSPETQYF.

This clonotype showed up just a few times. This sequence joins TRBV2 and TRBJ2-1; tentatively, D is TRBD1 (6 bases). The CDR3 runs to 12 residues. Between the trimmed V and J ends, which lost 7 bases and 7 bases, there was a span of 11 bases. Germline V gene lookup returns CDR1 SNHLY and CDR2 FYNNEI. CDR3 amino acids: CASTGQRNEQFF. The CDR3 DNA reads TGTGCCAGCACCGGACAGCGGAATGAGCAGTTCTTC.

In its sample, this clonotype was seen many times. The V call is TRBV29-1, the J call TRBJ1-1, with D perhaps matching TRBD1 (6 bases). The V gene lost 7 bases and the J gene lost 6 bases, with 21 bases spanning the gap. The CDR3 has 14 residues. Germline V gene lookup returns CDR1 SQVTM and CDR2 ANQGSEA. The CDR3 spells CSASSLTGQPEAFF. CDR3 nucleotide sequence: TGCAGCGCGAGCTCCCTCACCGGACAGCCTGAAGCTTTCTTT.

This clonotype was recorded a few times. The chain links TRBV10-3 to TRBJ2-5; D call uncertain. CDR1 and CDR2 from the germline V gene are ENHRY and SYGVKD. CDR3 length: 13 residues. V lost 2 bases and J lost 3, with 7 bases in between. This chain's CDR3 is CAISEGSKETQYF. The CDR3 nucleotides read TGTGCCATCAGTGAGGGTAGCAAAGAGACCCAGTACTTC.

The chain employs TRBV27 and TRBJ1-1; D is unclear. Germline-derived CDR1 and CDR2 are MNHEY and SMNVEV (reference sequence). This CDR3 spans 14 amino acids. V lost 6 bases to trimming and J lost 0 bases, with 11 bases between them. As DNA, the CDR3 is TGTGCCAGCAGCCTCAGGTTCATGAACACTGAAGCTTTCTTT. Amino acids: CASSLRFMNTEAFF.

This chain links TRBV7-3 with TRBJ2-4; 8 bases fit TRBD2. Germline V gene lookup returns CDR1 SGHTA and CDR2 FQGTGA. CDR3 length: 15 residues. V was clipped by 0 bases and J by 6 bases; unmatched bases: 4. CDR3 residues: CASSLTSGKGNIQYF. DNA of the CDR3: TGTGCCAGCAGCTTAACTAGCGGGAAAGGAAACATTCAGTACTTC.

The chain combines TRBV7-2 with TRBJ1-4, with 9 bases matching TRBD1. V trimming: 1 base; J trimming: 10 bases; junction bases outside the gene matches: 10. The CDR3 is made up of 16 amino acids. Germline V lookup: CDR1 SGHTA, CDR2 FQGNSA. CDR3 DNA sequence: TGTGCCAGCAGCTTAGGTTCTTCCGGGACAGGGAGAAAACTGTTTTTT. As protein: CASSLGSSGTGRKLFF. The variable domain in full, with the rest retrieved from reference TRBV7-2 and TRBJ1-4, is GAGVSQSPSNKVTEKGKDVELRCDPISGHTALYWYRQSLGQGLEFLIYFQGNSAPDKSGLPSDRFSAERTGGSVSTLTIQRTQQEDSAVYLCASSLGSSGTGRKLFFGSGTQLSVL.

A few counts support this clonotype. V is TRBV5-1 and J is TRBJ2-1; D assignment may be TRBD1 or TRBD2 (5 bases each). Per germline, CDR1 SGHRS and CDR2 YFSETQ. The CDR3 length is 14 residues. V was cut by 3 bases and J by 5 bases, with 12 bases left in between. The CDR3 nucleotides read TGCGCCAGCAGCTCGGGACGGATCGACAATGAGCAGTTCTTC. Translating gives CASSSGRIDNEQFF.

This clonotype appeared many times. The V and J genes are TRBV24-1 and TRBJ2-3; 10 nucleotides line up with TRBD2. The V and J ends lost 6 bases and 6 bases, in that order; junction bases with no gene match: 5. Germline V CDR1 and CDR2: KGHDR, SFDVKD. The CDR3 extends over 14 amino acids. CDR3 loop: CATSLAGEADTQYF. For the CDR3, the DNA is TGTGCCACCAGTCTAGCGGGAGAGGCTGATACGCAGTATTTT.

This clonotype was observed a handful of times. The chain combines TRBV20-1 with TRBJ2-3, with a tentative D call TRBD2 (6 bases). The V gene lost 3 bases and the J gene lost 5 bases, with 9 bases spanning the gap. This CDR3 is built from 12 residues. CDR1 DFQATT and CDR2 SNEGSKA come from the germline V gene (reference sequence). The CDR3 DNA follows: TGCAGTGCTAGTATCGGGGGAGATACGCAGTATTTT. Amino acid sequence: CSASIGGDTQYF.

CDR3 region: CSARFKANTGELFF. CDR3 bases: TGCAGTGCTAGATTTAAGGCGAACACCGGGGAGCTGTTTTTT. The J gene is TRBJ2-2, the V gene TRBV20-1, with D uncertain. V lost 2 bases and J 0 bases, leaving 7 bases between the germline ends. Germline CDR1 is DFQATT and CDR2 is SNEGSKA (reference sequence). This CDR3 is built from 14 residues.